These 10 T cell receptor beta chains came from one sample sequenced in a study of STAT3 mutations in large granular lymphocyte leukemia (dated by TCRdb to between 2018 and 2021). The library was made by the immunoSEQ multiplex PCR assay. TCRdb took over this immuneACCESS table, retaining in-frame rearrangements with V and J assigned. Such tables are incomplete; in checked studies, under half of the missing clones stem from an unresolved V gene, and the remainder is unexplained. This sample lists 40,000 to 50,000 clones; 81% were detected once. The top ten clones comprise around 0.39% of the sample. The paper's findings and limits, for the study overall: Every T-LGLL patient showed at least one immunodominant TCRbeta clonotype, and about half showed multiple immunodominant subclonotypes.

These receptors are not linked to any known antigen. The sample comprised PBMCs. All receptors come from a human donor with T large granular lymphocyte leukemia. Some clones in this sample may be carry-over from other donors' samples.

V usage is TRBV5-1 and J usage is TRBJ2-2, with TRBD1 matching 9 bases. The ends lost 6 bases at V and 3 bases at J; junction bases unmatched: 6. Germline V CDR1 and CDR2: SGHRS, YFSETQ. The CDR3 runs to 15 residues. CDR3 nucleotides: TGCGCCAGCATCGGGACAGGGTTATACACCGGGGAGCTGTTTTTT. It codes for CASIGTGLYTGELFF. Combining the CDR3 with reference TRBV5-1 and TRBJ2-2 gives the whole variable domain KAGVTQTPRYLIKTRGQQVTLSCSPISGHRSVSWYQQTPGQGLQFLFEYFSETQRNKGNFPGRFSGRQFSNSRSEMNVSTLELGDSALYLCASIGTGLYTGELFFGEGSRLTVL.

The chain has TRBV6-5 and TRBJ1-1; 7 positions agree with TRBD1. This CDR3 contains 15 residues. Germline CDR1 reads MNHEY; CDR2 reads SVGAGI. V shed 2 bases, J shed 4 bases, and the junction held 7 bases outside the gene matches. CDR3 in amino acids: CASSYGSGGATEAFF. In DNA, the CDR3 is TGTGCCAGCAGTTACGGTTCAGGGGGGGCCACTGAAGCTTTCTTT.

The chain links TRBV5-4 to TRBJ1-6, with 10 bases fitting TRBD1. CDR1 SGHNT and CDR2 YYREEE come from the germline V gene (reference sequence). This CDR3 contains 17 residues. The trim removed 3 bases at V and 8 bases at J, leaving 11 bases unmatched. CDR3 loop: CASSSGRRGTGDSPLHF. As DNA, the CDR3 is TGTGCCAGCAGCTCAGGTCGGCGGGGGACAGGGGATTCACCCCTCCACTTT.

This chain joins TRBV7-9 and TRBJ1-1; no reliable D call. The ends were cut back, 3 bases at V and 1 base at J, with 18 bases in the middle. CDR3 length: 17 residues. Per germline, CDR1 SEHNR and CDR2 FQNEAQ (reference sequence). The CDR3 is CASSLGGPGRRNTEAFF. The CDR3 DNA reads as TGTGCCAGCAGCTTGGGAGGGCCTGGACGGAGGAACACTGAAGCTTTCTTT. Full variable domain (remainder filled in from reference TRBV7-9 and TRBJ1-1): DTGVSQNPRHKITKRGQNVTFRCDPISEHNRLYWYRQTLGQGPEFLTYFQNEAQLEKSRLLSDRFSAERPKGSFSTLEIQRTEQGDSAMYLCASSLGGPGRRNTEAFFGQGTRLTVV.

The rearrangement uses TRBV19 and TRBJ2-7; D possibly corresponds to TRBD2 (6 bases). The CDR3 has 16 amino acids. Germline CDR1 and CDR2: LNHDA and SQIVND (reference sequence). V was clipped by 5 bases and J by 0 bases, with 17 bases between them. The CDR3 here is CASSLDASGSSYEQYF. DNA of the CDR3: TGTGCCAGTAGTCTTGACGCCTCCGGGAGCTCCTACGAGCAGTACTTC.

The V gene is TRBV18, the J gene TRBJ2-2; D is perhaps TRBD1 or TRBD2 (6 bases each). In germline, CDR1 is KGHSH, CDR2 LQKENI. This CDR3 is 15 amino acids long. With 0 bases removed from V and 7 bases from J, the gap between germline ends came to 12 bases. CDR3 protein: CASSPPSRGGGELFF. The CDR3 DNA reads as TGTGCCAGCTCACCACCGAGCAGGGGAGGCGGGGAGCTGTTTTTT.

J is TRBJ1-2 and V is TRBV4-2; the D gene is possibly TRBD1 (5 bases). V was pared by 0 bases and J by 2 bases, with 10 bases between. This CDR3 spans 15 amino acids. Germline V gives CDR1 LGHNA, CDR2 YNFKEQ. The CDR3 is CASSQDFGGNYGYTF. CDR3 bases: TGTGCCAGCAGCCAAGACTTTGGGGGGAACTATGGCTACACCTTC.

V and J are TRBV11-3 and TRBJ2-1, with D perhaps TRBD2 (7 bases). The germline V gene encodes CDR1 SGHNT and CDR2 YENEEA. The V gene lost 7 bases and the J gene lost 9 bases, with 19 bases spanning the gap. This CDR3 spans 14 amino acids. The CDR3 is CASTRSGDIGEQFF. The CDR3 nucleotides read TGTGCCAGCACCAGGAGCGGGGACATAGGTGAGCAGTTCTTC.

The sample holds a few counts of this clone. The chain is built from TRBV5-6 and TRBJ2-7, with D tentatively TRBD1 or TRBD2 (6 bases each). V lost 2 bases to trimming and J lost 4 bases, with 16 bases between them. CDR1 is SGHDT and CDR2 is YYEEEE in the germline V gene. The CDR3 has 15 amino acids. CDR3 amino acids: CASSFRGTNLYEQYV. The CDR3 nucleotides read TGTGCCAGCAGCTTTCGCGGGACAAACTTATACGAGCAGTACGTC.

The chain employs TRBV5-6 and TRBJ1-5, with unresolved D. CDR1 is SGHDT, CDR2 YYEEEE, per germline. The CDR3 is 12 amino acids. V was shortened by 4 bases and J by 3 bases, with 5 bases between the two germline ends. CDR3 coding DNA: TGTGCCAGCAGCACGACCAATCAGCCCCAGCATTTT. Protein product: CASSTTNQPQHF.